This TCR beta chain was recovered during a study of blood T cell repertoires in COVID-19. About the study: Italy, Spain and the United States were the sources of the convalescent and acute COVID-19 samples.

The table came from immunoSEQ multiplex PCR; TCRdb's copy has only in-frame clones and leaves some out. The sample has 200,000 or so clones, approximately 83% seen once. Germline V CDR1 and CDR2: MDHEN, SYDVKM. This CDR3 has 16 residues. With 4 bases clipped from V and 7 bases from J, the junction kept 12 bases outside the gene matches. This TCR derives from a woman aged 25 to 39 who had recovered from COVID-19. Input material: peripheral blood. This chain links TRBV28 with TRBJ1-5; 8 positions agree with TRBD1. CDR3 DNA sequence: TGTGCCAGCAGTTCCGGAGATCAGGGGGCTTGGCAGCCCCAGCATTTT. Protein product: CASSSGDQGAWQPQHF. Full variable domain (rest looked up from reference TRBV28 and TRBJ1-5): DVKVTQSSRYLVKRTGEKVFLECVQDMDHENMFWYRQDPGLGLRLIYFSYDVKMKEKGDIPEGYSVSREKKERFSLILESASTNQTSMYLCASSSGDQGAWQPQHFGDGTRLSIL.